This TCR beta chain was documented in a study of control samples from healthy donors and cancer patients (dated by TCRdb to the early 2020s). About this clone itself: Its specific antigen is unknown. One base away there is no much larger clone; base qualities are not given.

Its CDR3 holds 16 amino acids, cysteine through phenylalanine. Kept here is only the CDR3 DNA, which spans 48 bases and is read in frame from base 1. The germline V and J ends show losses of 5 bases and 3 bases respectively, and no gene match explains 9 bases of the junction. The germline V gene encodes CDR1 MNHEY and CDR2 SMNVEV (reference sequence). Library prep was done by the immunoSEQ multiplex PCR assay. The immuneACCESS repertoire file appears here via TCRdb, limited to in-frame rearrangements. These files lack a portion of the clones; in checked studies, under half of the deficit traces to unresolved V genes, and the cause of the others is not known. The sample profile shows about 86,000 clones; 93% of them were found once. The top ten clones comprise about 1.5% of the sample.

Sequencing was performed on blood. The receptor comes from a woman in her 30s in good health. The rearrangement combines TRBV27 with TRBJ2-2, and TRBD1 aligns with 7 junction nucleotides. The DNA reads as follows: TGTGCCAGCAGTGCTTACTGGACAGGAGACACCGGGGAGCTGTTTTTT. The encoded protein is CASSAYWTGDTGELFF.